Presented here are 18 T cell receptor beta chains from one specimen sequenced in a study of blood T cell repertoires in COVID-19. Sequencing was performed with immunoSEQ multiplex PCR; in TCRdb, only in-frame clones are kept and a portion is missing. This table holds some 160,000 clones, approximately 81% found once. The specimen was PBMCs or T cells enriched from blood (not recorded which). These TCRs come from a woman between 45 and 65 years old who had recovered from COVID-19.

The V gene is TRBV21-1, the J gene TRBJ1-4; the D segment call TRBD1 is taken from the table without a DNA check. TRBV21-1 constitutes a pseudogene. CDR3 size: 16 residues. CDR3 protein: CASSKVHTGVNEKLFF. CDR3 in DNA: TGTGCCAGCAGCAAAGTGCACACAGGGGTGAATGAAAAACTGTTTTTT.

V usage is TRBV7-3 and J usage is TRBJ2-1; 9 nucleotides line up with TRBD2. Germline values: CDR1 SGHTA, CDR2 FQGTGA. The CDR3 covers 16 residues. The ends lost 5 bases at V and 5 bases at J; junction bases unmatched: 10. DNA of the CDR3: TGTGCCAGCAGCCCCACCGGGCCTAGCGGGAACAATGAGCAGTTCTTC. Translating it yields CASSPTGPSGNNEQFF. Variable domain in full (rest from reference TRBV7-3 and TRBJ2-1): GAGVSQTPSNKVTEKGKYVELRCDPISGHTALYWYRQSLGQGPEFLIYFQGTGAADDSGLPNDRFFAVRPEGSVSTLKIQRTERGDSAVYLCASSPTGPSGNNEQFFGPGTRLTVL.

The genes are TRBV28 and TRBJ2-3, with a possible D match to TRBD1 (5 bases). Trimming removed 5 bases from V and 3 bases from J, with 18 bases in between. Germline CDR1 reads MDHEN; CDR2 reads SYDVKM. The CDR3 spans 16 residues. CDR3 DNA sequence: TGTGCCAGCAGTCAATATCAGGGATTTAATACAGATACGCAGTATTTT. Translation gives CASSQYQGFNTDTQYF.

This clone appeared a few times. The chain couples TRBV5-1 to TRBJ1-1, with TRBD1 as a possible D gene (6 bases). Germline CDR1 SGHRS, CDR2 YFSETQ. V was cut by 5 bases and J by 2 bases, with 10 bases left in between. CDR3 size: 13 residues. CDR3 residues: CASRSGVNTEAFF. For the CDR3, the DNA is TGCGCCAGCAGGTCAGGGGTTAACACTGAAGCTTTCTTT.

CDR3: CASSFTGSNEKLFF. The DNA of the CDR3 is TGTGCCAGCAGCTTCACAGGGTCGAATGAAAAACTGTTTTTT. This chain links TRBV9 with TRBJ1-4; maybe TRBD1 (6 bases). The germline gives CDR1 SGDLS, CDR2 YYNGEE. The CDR3 extends over 14 amino acids. V lost 4 bases, J lost 5 bases, and 12 bases lay in between.

V and J are TRBV6-4 and TRBJ2-1; 14 bases are a match to TRBD2. CDR1 and CDR2 (germline): MRHNA, SNTAGT. CDR3 length: 21 amino acids. Trimming cost V 2 bases and J 4 bases; bases outside gene matches: 16. CDR3 nucleotides: TGTGCCAGCAGTGACCGCCCAAACCCGGGACTAGCGGGAGAGAGGTACAATGAGCAGTTCTTC. Its translation is CASSDRPNPGLAGERYNEQFF.

This clone occurred a few times. The rearrangement links TRBV2 to TRBJ2-1, with 12 bases lining up with TRBD2. Trimming cost V 4 bases and J 6 bases; bases outside gene matches: 4. From germline, CDR1 is SNHLY and CDR2 FYNNEI. The CDR3 has 15 residues. The CDR3 sequence is CASSGLLAGGNEQFF. CDR3 DNA: TGTGCCAGCAGTGGTCTACTAGCGGGGGGCAATGAGCAGTTCTTC. Filled out from reference TRBV2 and TRBJ2-1, the complete variable domain reads EPEVTQTPSHQVTQMGQEVILRCVPISNHLYFYWYRQILGQKVEFLVSFYNNEISEKSEIFDDQFSVERPDGSNFTLKIRSTKLEDSAMYFCASSGLLAGGNEQFFGPGTRLTVL.

The rearrangement links TRBV9 to TRBJ1-3, with a tentative D call TRBD1 (5 bases). Germline values: CDR1 SGDLS, CDR2 YYNGEE. V shed 0 bases and J shed 0 bases, with 10 bases lying between them. CDR3 size: 16 residues. CDR3 coding DNA: TGTGCCAGCAGCGTAGCAGGGCAGAGCTCTGGAAACACCATATATTTT. This translates into CASSVAGQSSGNTIYF.

The chain uses TRBV7-9 and TRBJ2-1; TRBD2 matches at 8 bases. V trimming: 8 bases; J trimming: 6 bases; junction bases outside the gene matches: 18. The CDR3 is made up of 17 amino acids. CDR1 SEHNR and CDR2 FQNEAQ come from the germline V gene (reference sequence). In nucleotides, the CDR3 is TGTGCCAGCGAAATACACGAAACTAGCGGTGGCAGCAATGAGCAGTTCTTC. As protein: CASEIHETSGGSNEQFF.

The V gene is TRBV7-2, the J gene TRBJ1-1; no firm D call. There are 13 residues in the CDR3. The germline CDR1 and CDR2 sequences are SGHTA and FQGNSA. Between the trimmed V and J ends, which lost 3 bases and 4 bases, there was a span of 9 bases. As DNA, the CDR3 is TGTGCCAGCAGCTTTACCCACTTCACTGAAGCTTTCTTT. It is translated as CASSFTHFTEAFF.

J is TRBJ2-3 and V is TRBV3-1 (or the pseudogene TRBV3-2), with 11 bases lining up with TRBD1. Germline V lookup: CDR1 LGHDT, CDR2 YNNKEL (reference sequence). The ends lost 4 bases at V and 4 bases at J; junction bases unmatched: 7. The CDR3 loop spans 16 amino acids. CDR3 coding DNA: TGTGCCAGCAGCCGGGGGGACAGGGGGTATCCAGATACGCAGTATTTT. Its translation is CASSRGDRGYPDTQYF.

This clone has a handful of counts. The V call is TRBV4-3, the J call TRBJ1-6; tentative D call: TRBD1 (6 bases). Germline V gives CDR1 LGHNA, CDR2 YSLEER. CDR3 length: 14 residues. Trimming shortened V by 4 bases and J by 5 bases, and 9 bases separated the two germline ends. CDR3 amino acids: CASSRRDNNSPLHF. The CDR3 nucleotides read TGCGCCAGCAGCCGACGGGACAATAATTCACCCCTCCACTTT.

The V call is TRBV6-2 or TRBV6-3, the J call TRBJ1-4; no clear D gene. The V gene's germline CDR1 is MNHEY and CDR2 SVGEGT. V lost 0 bases, J lost 6 bases, and 5 bases lay in between. CDR3 size: 13 residues. CDR3: CASSYSAYEKLFF. CDR3 in DNA: TGTGCCAGCAGTTACTCGGCTTATGAAAAACTGTTTTTT.

The table lists this clone with a few counts. V is TRBV10-1 and J is TRBJ2-1; the D is unclear. The CDR3 has 16 residues. Trimming left V 2 bases short and J 3 bases short, with 14 bases between. Germline V CDR1 and CDR2: WNHNN, SYGVQD (reference sequence). As DNA, the CDR3 is TGCGCCAGCAGTGAGGAGCAGGTTCCGGTCTACAATGAGCAGTTCTTC. It translates to CASSEEQVPVYNEQFF.

The chain couples TRBV7-2 to TRBJ1-3; the match to TRBD1 covers 9 bases. From germline, CDR1 is SGHTA and CDR2 FQGNSA. Trimming removed 5 bases from V and 8 bases from J; junction bases left unmatched: 10. The CDR3 has 15 amino acids. The CDR3 reads CASSHGTGLVDTIYF. CDR3 nucleotides: TGTGCCAGCAGCCACGGGACAGGGCTTGTTGACACCATATATTTT.

This CDR3 reads CASEGAGGYGYTF. In DNA, the CDR3 is TGTGCCAGTGAAGGGGCAGGAGGGTATGGCTACACCTTC. This chain links TRBV2 with TRBJ1-2, with a weak D call TRBD1 (5 bases). Per the germline V gene, CDR1 is SNHLY and CDR2 is FYNNEI. Trimming pared 9 bases from V and 5 bases from J, leaving 16 bases between. CDR3 length: 13 residues.

V is TRBV3-1 (or the pseudogene TRBV3-2) and J is TRBJ2-3; TRBD2 might be the D (5 bases). Looked up from germline, CDR1 is LGHDT and CDR2 is YNNKEL (reference sequence). Trimming took off 5 bases at V and 2 bases at J, with 14 bases between the two ends. The CDR3 loop spans 15 amino acids. This chain's CDR3 is CASSGGTKSTDTQYF. The DNA of the CDR3 is TGTGCCAGCAGCGGAGGAACTAAATCCACAGATACGCAGTATTTT.

The chain joins TRBV7-8 to TRBJ2-5; D perhaps matches TRBD2 (6 bases). The germline V and J ends were trimmed by 6 bases and 3 bases, with 17 bases remaining between them. Germline V gene data show CDR1 as SGHVS and CDR2 as FQNEAQ. This CDR3 spans 15 amino acids. The DNA for the CDR3 is TGTGCCAGCAGTCCAAATCGGGACTTGGAAGAGACCCAGTACTTC. Protein sequence: CASSPNRDLEETQYF.